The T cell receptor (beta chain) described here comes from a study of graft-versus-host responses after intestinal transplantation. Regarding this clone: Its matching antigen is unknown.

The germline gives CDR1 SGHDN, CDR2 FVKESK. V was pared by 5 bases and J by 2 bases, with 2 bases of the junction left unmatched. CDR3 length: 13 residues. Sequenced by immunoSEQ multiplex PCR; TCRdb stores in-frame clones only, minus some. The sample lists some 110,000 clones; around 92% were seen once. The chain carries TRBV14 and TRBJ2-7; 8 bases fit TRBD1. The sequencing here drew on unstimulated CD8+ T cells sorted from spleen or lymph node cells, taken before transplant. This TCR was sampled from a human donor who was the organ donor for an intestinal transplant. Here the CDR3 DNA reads TGTGCCAGCAGCGGGACAGGTACCTACGAGCAGTACTTC. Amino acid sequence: CASSGTGTYEQYF.